A selection of T cell receptor beta chains follows, all from one sample in a study of CD8+ T cells in alopecia areata. The assay was immunoSEQ multiplex PCR, and TCRdb's table has in-frame clones only and misses some. The sample contains about 200,000 clones, over 45% of which appear only once. This material consisted of CD4+ T cells sorted from blood, taken at week 24, from a patient treated with tofacitinib. These TCRs come from a human donor with alopecia areata. Both conserved end residues are part of each CDR3. The order of the fields is J gene, V gene, clone size, D gene, CDR3 protein, CDR3 DNA. The D gene is left open where the match is weak. A row's size may be missing; if present it is once, few, many or a size class.

J: TRBJ2-7; V: TRBV6-6; size: NA; D: NA; CDR3: CASRGPGQYF; DNA: TGTGCCAGCAGGGGTCCTGGGCAGTACTTC
J: TRBJ2-5; V: TRBV6-5; size: few; D: NA; CDR3: CASRGGKGRGETQYF; DNA: TGTGCCAGCAGAGGCGGGAAAGGCAGAGGAGAGACCCAGTACTTC
J: TRBJ2-7; V: TRBV11-2; size: NA; D: TRBD1; CDR3: CASSPGQVYEQYF; DNA: TGTGCCAGCAGCCCGGGACAGGTCTACGAGCAGTACTTC
J: TRBJ2-5; V: TRBV4-2; size: NA; D: TRBD1; CDR3: CASSQDVGGTDMYF; DNA: TGTGCCAGCAGCCAAGATGTCGGTGGGACAGACATGTACTTC
J: TRBJ2-3; V: TRBV30; size: NA; D: NA; CDR3: CAWNEWRVDTQYF; DNA: TGTGCCTGGAATGAGTGGCGGGTGGATACGCAGTATTTT
J: TRBJ2-5; V: TRBV4-1; size: NA; D: NA; CDR3: CASSQANGVGQETQYF; DNA: TGCGCCAGCAGCCAAGCAAATGGGGTTGGGCAAGAGACCCAGTACTTC
J: TRBJ2-7; V: TRBV6-5; size: NA; D: TRBD1; CDR3: CASSLTGAYEQYF; DNA: TGTGCCAGCAGTCTGACAGGGGCCTACGAGCAGTACTTC
J: TRBJ2-7; V: TRBV6-6; size: NA; D: NA; CDR3: CATQSSYEQYF; DNA: TGTGCCACCCAAAGCTCCTACGAGCAGTACTTC
J: TRBJ2-3; V: TRBV5-6; size: NA; D: NA; CDR3: CASSRTVDPSTDTQYF; DNA: TGTGCCAGCAGCCGGACAGTTGACCCTAGCACAGATACGCAGTATTTT
J: TRBJ1-4; V: TRBV30; size: NA; D: NA; CDR3: CAQGSWGEKLFF; DNA: TGTGCCCAGGGGTCCTGGGGTGAAAAACTGTTTTTT
J: TRBJ1-4; V: TRBV19; size: few; D: NA; CDR3: CASSRTGTTNEKLFF; DNA: TGTGCCAGTAGTCGAACAGGAACAACTAATGAAAAACTGTTTTTT
J: TRBJ2-5; V: TRBV10-3; size: NA; D: NA; CDR3: CAISEGLPFQETQYF; DNA: TGTGCCATCAGTGAAGGCCTGCCTTTCCAAGAGACCCAGTACTTC
J: TRBJ1-2; V: TRBV6-6; size: NA; D: NA; CDR3: CASTYGHSDGYTF; DNA: TGTGCCAGCACCTACGGACACAGTGATGGCTACACCTTC
J: TRBJ1-5; V: TRBV5-1; size: NA; D: NA; CDR3: CASSTDGQPQHF; DNA: TGCGCCAGCAGCACCGACGGTCAGCCCCAGCATTTT
J: TRBJ2-5; V: TRBV20-1; size: NA; D: TRBD2; CDR3: CSAEKRDTQYF; DNA: TGCAGTGCCGAAAAGCGGGACACCCAGTACTTC
J: TRBJ2-5; V: TRBV19; size: NA; D: NA; CDR3: CASNSQGSGQETQYF; DNA: TGTGCCAGTAATTCGCAGGGGTCGGGACAAGAGACCCAGTACTTC
J: TRBJ2-1; V: TRBV7-3; size: NA; D: NA; CDR3: CASSLGHNEQFF; DNA: TGTGCCAGCAGCCTGGGTCACAATGAGCAGTTCTTC
J: TRBJ2-7; V: TRBV30; size: few; D: TRBD2; CDR3: CAWELAGVSYEQYF; DNA: TGTGCCTGGGAACTAGCGGGAGTTTCCTACGAGCAGTACTTC
J: TRBJ1-2; V: TRBV25-1; size: once; D: TRBD1; CDR3: CASSETDRVYGYTF; DNA: TGTGCCAGCAGTGAAACCGACAGGGTCTATGGCTACACCTTC
J: TRBJ1-2; V: TRBV4-2; size: few; D: TRBD1; CDR3: CASSQEDRAGYTF; DNA: TGTGCCAGCAGCCAGGAGGACAGGGCTGGCTACACCTTC
J: TRBJ2-7; V: TRBV6-5; size: NA; D: TRBD1; CDR3: CASSRERTGDEQYF; DNA: TGTGCCAGCAGCCGAGAGCGAACAGGGGACGAGCAGTACTTC
J: TRBJ2-3; V: TRBV5-1; size: once; D: NA; CDR3: CASSFQSTDTQYF; DNA: TGCGCCAGCAGCTTTCAGAGCACAGATACGCAGTATTTT
J: TRBJ2-7; V: TRBV6-5; size: few; D: NA; CDR3: CASSPGVASYEQYF; DNA: TGTGCCAGCAGCCCCGGGGTAGCCTCCTACGAGCAGTACTTC
J: TRBJ2-5; V: TRBV9; size: NA; D: TRBD1; CDR3: CASSRQGASETQYF; DNA: TGTGCCAGCAGTCGACAGGGGGCTTCAGAGACCCAGTACTTC
J: TRBJ1-4; V: TRBV27; size: NA; D: NA; CDR3: CASSFRVDEKLFF; DNA: TGTGCCAGCAGTTTCAGGGTGGATGAAAAACTGTTTTTT
J: TRBJ1-2; V: TRBV6-1; size: NA; D: NA; CDR3: CASSEAVGVYGYTF; DNA: TGTGCCAGCAGTGAAGCGGTAGGGGTCTATGGCTACACCTTC
J: TRBJ1-2; V: TRBV10-3; size: NA; D: TRBD1; CDR3: CASAGQGANYGYTF; DNA: TGTGCCAGCGCGGGACAGGGGGCGAACTATGGCTACACCTTC
J: TRBJ2-6; V: TRBV5-4; size: NA; D: NA; CDR3: CASSLGQHSGANVLTF; DNA: TGTGCCAGCAGCTTGGGGCAGCACTCTGGGGCCAACGTCCTGACTTTC
J: TRBJ1-3; V: TRBV5-6; size: once; D: NA; CDR3: CASSPDGGRVDTIYF; DNA: TGTGCCAGCAGCCCTGACGGGGGGCGAGTAGACACCATATATTTT
J: TRBJ1-1; V: TRBV2; size: few; D: NA; CDR3: CASSKRQGTNTEAFF; DNA: TGTGCCAGCAGTAAAAGGCAGGGGACGAACACTGAAGCTTTCTTT
J: TRBJ1-2; V: TRBV7-6; size: few; D: NA; CDR3: CASSLDVRGYGYTF; DNA: TGTGCCAGCAGCTTAGACGTGAGGGGCTATGGCTACACCTTC
J: TRBJ2-1; V: TRBV19; size: few; D: NA; CDR3: CASSGGSYNEQFF; DNA: TGTGCCAGTAGTGGGGGATCCTACAATGAGCAGTTCTTC
J: TRBJ2-7; V: TRBV9; size: NA; D: NA; CDR3: CASSDGQRYSYEQYF; DNA: TGTGCCAGCAGCGATGGACAGCGTTACTCCTACGAGCAGTACTTC
J: TRBJ2-7; V: TRBV23-1; size: NA; D: NA; CDR3: CASSQPYEQYF; DNA: TGCGCCAGCAGTCAGCCCTACGAGCAGTACTTC
J: TRBJ1-3; V: TRBV7-2; size: few; D: NA; CDR3: CASSPAGGVGNTIYF; DNA: TGTGCCAGCAGCCCGGCGGGGGGCGTTGGAAACACCATATATTTT